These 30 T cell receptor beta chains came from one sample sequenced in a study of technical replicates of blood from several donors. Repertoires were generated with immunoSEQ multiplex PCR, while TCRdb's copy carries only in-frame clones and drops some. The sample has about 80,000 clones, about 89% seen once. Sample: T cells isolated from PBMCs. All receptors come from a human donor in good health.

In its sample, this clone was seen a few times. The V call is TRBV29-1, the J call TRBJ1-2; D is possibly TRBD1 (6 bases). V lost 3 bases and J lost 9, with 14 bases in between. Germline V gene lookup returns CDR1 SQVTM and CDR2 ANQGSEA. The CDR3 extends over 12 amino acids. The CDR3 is CSVDVGQDSYTF. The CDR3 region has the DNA TGCAGCGTTGATGTGGGACAAGATAGCTACACCTTC.

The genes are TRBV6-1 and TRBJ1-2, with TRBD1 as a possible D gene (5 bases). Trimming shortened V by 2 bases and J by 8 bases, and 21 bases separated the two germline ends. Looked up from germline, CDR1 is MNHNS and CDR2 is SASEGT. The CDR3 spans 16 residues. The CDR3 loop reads CASSEFSLTGSDGYTF. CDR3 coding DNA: TGTGCCAGCAGTGAATTTTCCCTCACAGGATCGGACGGCTACACCTTC.

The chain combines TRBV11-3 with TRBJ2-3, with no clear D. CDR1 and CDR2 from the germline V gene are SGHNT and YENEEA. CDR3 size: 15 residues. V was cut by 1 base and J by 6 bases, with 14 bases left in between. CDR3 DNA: TGTGCCAGCAGCTTAGGCCCAGGTATAGTGGATACGCAGTATTTT. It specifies CASSLGPGIVDTQYF.

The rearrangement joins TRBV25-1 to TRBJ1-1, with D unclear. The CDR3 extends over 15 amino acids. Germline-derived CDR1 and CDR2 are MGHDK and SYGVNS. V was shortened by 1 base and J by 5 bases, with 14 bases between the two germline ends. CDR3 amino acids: CASSELGGRTTEAFF. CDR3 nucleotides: TGTGCCAGCAGTGAATTAGGAGGGAGGACGACTGAAGCTTTCTTT. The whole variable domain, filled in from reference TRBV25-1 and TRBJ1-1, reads EADIYQTPRYLVIGTGKKITLECSQTMGHDKMYWYQQDPGMELHLIHYSYGVNSTEKGDLSSESTVSRIRTEHFPLTLESARPSHTSQYLCASSELGGRTTEAFFGQGTRLTVV.

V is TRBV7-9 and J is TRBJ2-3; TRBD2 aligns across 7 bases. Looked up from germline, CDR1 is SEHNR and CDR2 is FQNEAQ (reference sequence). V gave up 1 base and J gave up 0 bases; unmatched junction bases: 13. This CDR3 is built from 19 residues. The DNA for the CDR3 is TGTGCCAGCAGCTTAGATTTAGCGGGCGGTCTCCTAAGCACAGATACGCAGTATTTT. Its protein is CASSLDLAGGLLSTDTQYF. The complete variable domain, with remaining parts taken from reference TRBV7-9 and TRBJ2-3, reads DTGVSQNPRHKITKRGQNVTFRCDPISEHNRLYWYRQTLGQGPEFLTYFQNEAQLEKSRLLSDRFSAERPKGSFSTLEIQRTEQGDSAMYLCASSLDLAGGLLSTDTQYFGPGTRLTVL.

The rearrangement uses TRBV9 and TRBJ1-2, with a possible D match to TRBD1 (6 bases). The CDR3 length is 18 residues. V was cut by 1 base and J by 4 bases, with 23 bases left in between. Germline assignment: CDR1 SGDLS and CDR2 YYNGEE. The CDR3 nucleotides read TGTGCCAGCAGCGTACACCTTTCGGACGGACAGAGCTTCTATGGCTACACCTTC. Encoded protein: CASSVHLSDGQSFYGYTF.

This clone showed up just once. The CDR3 nucleotides read TGTGCCAGCACCCCGACAGGGACCGGGGAGCTGTTTTTT. As protein: CASTPTGTGELFF. The chain joins TRBV11-3 to TRBJ2-2; 7 bases agree with TRBD1. The CDR3 spans 13 residues. Per the germline V gene, CDR1 is SGHNT and CDR2 is YENEEA. The J segment lost 5 bases and the V segment lost 7 bases, leaving 4 bases of the junction unmatched.

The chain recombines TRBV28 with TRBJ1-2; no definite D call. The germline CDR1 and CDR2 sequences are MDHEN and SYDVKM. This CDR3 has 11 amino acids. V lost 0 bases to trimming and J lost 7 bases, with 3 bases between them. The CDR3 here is CASSLWSGYTF. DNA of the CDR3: TGTGCCAGCAGTTTATGGAGTGGCTACACCTTC.

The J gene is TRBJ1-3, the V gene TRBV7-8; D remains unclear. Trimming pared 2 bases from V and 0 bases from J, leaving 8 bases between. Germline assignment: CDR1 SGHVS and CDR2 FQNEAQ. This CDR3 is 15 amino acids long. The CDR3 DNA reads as TGTGCCAGCAGCTTACGAGGGAACTCTGGAAACACCATATATTTT. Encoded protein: CASSLRGNSGNTIYF.

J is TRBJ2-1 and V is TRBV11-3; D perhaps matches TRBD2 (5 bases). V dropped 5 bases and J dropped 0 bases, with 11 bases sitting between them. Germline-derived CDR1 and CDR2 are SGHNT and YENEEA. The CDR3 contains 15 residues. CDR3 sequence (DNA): TGTGCCAGCAGCCTTTTGGGGAGCTCCTACAATGAGCAGTTCTTC. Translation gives CASSLLGSSYNEQFF.

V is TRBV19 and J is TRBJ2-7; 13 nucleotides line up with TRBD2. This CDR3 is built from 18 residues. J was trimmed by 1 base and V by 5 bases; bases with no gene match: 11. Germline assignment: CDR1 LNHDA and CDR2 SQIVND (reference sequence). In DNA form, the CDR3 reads TGTGCCAGTAGTGAAGCCGGGACTAGCGGGGCCTCTTCCTACGAGCAGTACTTC. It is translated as CASSEAGTSGASSYEQYF.

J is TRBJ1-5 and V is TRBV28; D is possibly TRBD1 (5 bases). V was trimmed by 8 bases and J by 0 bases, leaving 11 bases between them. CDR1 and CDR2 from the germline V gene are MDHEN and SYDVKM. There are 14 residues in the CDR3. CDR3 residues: CASWGSYSNQPQHF. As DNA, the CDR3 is TGTGCCAGCTGGGGCAGTTATAGCAATCAGCCCCAGCATTTT.

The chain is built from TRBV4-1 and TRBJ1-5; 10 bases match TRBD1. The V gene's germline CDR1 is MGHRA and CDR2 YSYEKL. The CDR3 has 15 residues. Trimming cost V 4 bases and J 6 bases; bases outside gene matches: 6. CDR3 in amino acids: CASSPRTGGIQPQHF. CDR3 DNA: TGCGCCAGCAGCCCTCGGACAGGGGGGATTCAGCCCCAGCATTTT.

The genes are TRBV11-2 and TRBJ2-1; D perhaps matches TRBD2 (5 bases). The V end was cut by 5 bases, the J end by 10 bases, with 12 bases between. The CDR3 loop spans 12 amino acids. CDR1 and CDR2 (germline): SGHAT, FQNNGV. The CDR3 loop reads CASSVDGLEQFF. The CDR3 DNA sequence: TGTGCCAGCAGCGTTGACGGACTCGAGCAGTTCTTC.

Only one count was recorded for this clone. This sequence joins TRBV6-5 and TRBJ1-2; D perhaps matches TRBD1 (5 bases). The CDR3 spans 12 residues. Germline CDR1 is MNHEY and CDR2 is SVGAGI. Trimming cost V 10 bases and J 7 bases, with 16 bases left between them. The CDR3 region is CATLSQGGGYTF. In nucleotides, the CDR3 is TGTGCCACCCTGTCCCAGGGCGGTGGCTACACCTTC.

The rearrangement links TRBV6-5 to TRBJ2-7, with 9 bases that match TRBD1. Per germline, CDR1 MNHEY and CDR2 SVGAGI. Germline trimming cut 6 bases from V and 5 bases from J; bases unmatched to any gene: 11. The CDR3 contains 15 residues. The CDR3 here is CASSRTITGGHEQYF. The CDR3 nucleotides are TGTGCCAGCAGCCGAACGATAACAGGGGGCCACGAGCAGTACTTC.

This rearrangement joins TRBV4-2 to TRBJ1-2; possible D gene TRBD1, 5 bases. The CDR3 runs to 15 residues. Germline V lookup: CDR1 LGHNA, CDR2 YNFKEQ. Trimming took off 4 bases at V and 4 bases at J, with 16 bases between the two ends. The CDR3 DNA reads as TGTGCCAGCAGCCCTATTCCCCAGGGATCCTATGGCTACACCTTC. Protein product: CASSPIPQGSYGYTF.

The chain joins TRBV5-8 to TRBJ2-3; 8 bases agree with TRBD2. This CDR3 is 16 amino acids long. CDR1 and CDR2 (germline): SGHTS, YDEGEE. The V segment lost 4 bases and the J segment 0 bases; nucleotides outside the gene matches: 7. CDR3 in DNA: TGTGCCAGCAGCCATCTAGCGGGTTCTAGCACAGATACGCAGTATTTT. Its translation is CASSHLAGSSTDTQYF.

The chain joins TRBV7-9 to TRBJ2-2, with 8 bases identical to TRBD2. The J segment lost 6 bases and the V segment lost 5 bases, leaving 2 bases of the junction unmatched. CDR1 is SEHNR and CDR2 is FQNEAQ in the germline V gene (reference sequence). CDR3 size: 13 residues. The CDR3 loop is CASSPSGSGELFF. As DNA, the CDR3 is TGTGCCAGCAGCCCTAGCGGGTCCGGGGAGCTGTTTTTT. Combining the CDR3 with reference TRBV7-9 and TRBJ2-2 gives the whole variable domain DTGVSQNPRHKITKRGQNVTFRCDPISEHNRLYWYRQTLGQGPEFLTYFQNEAQLEKSRLLSDRFSAERPKGSFSTLEIQRTEQGDSAMYLCASSPSGSGELFFGEGSRLTVL.

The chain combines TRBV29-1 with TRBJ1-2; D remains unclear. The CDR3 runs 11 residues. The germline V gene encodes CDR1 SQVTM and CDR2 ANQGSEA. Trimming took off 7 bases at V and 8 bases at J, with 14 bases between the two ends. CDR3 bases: TGCAGCGGTAACCTTATGGGCGGCTACACCTTC. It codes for CSGNLMGGYTF.

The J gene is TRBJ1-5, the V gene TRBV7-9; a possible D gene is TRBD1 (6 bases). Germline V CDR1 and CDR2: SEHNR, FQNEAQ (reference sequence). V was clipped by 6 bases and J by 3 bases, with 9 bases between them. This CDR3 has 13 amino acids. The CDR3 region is CASSRQDNQPQHF. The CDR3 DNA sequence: TGTGCCAGCAGTAGACAGGACAATCAGCCCCAGCATTTT.

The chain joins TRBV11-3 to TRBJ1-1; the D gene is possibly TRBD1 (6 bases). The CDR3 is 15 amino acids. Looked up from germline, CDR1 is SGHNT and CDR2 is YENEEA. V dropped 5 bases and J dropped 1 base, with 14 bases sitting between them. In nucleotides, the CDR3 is TGTGCCAGCAGCCCCCTAGAGGGACAGAACACTGAAGCTTTCTTT. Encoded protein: CASSPLEGQNTEAFF.

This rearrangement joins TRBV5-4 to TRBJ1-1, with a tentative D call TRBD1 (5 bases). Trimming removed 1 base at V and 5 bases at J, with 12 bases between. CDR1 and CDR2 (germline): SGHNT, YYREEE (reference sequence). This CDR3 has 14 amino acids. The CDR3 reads CASSLILGDTEAFF. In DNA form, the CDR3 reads TGTGCCAGCAGCTTGATTTTAGGGGATACTGAAGCTTTCTTT.

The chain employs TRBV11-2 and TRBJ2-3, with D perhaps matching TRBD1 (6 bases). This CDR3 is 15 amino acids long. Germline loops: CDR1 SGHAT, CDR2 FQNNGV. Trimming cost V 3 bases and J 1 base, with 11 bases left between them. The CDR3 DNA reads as TGTGCCAGCAGCTTGGGACAAGGGGGCACAGATACGCAGTATTTT. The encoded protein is CASSLGQGGTDTQYF.

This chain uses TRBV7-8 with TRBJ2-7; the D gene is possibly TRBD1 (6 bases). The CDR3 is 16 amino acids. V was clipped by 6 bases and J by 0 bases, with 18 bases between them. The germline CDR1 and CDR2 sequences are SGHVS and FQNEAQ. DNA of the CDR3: TGTGCCAGCAGAGGGTACCGGGACACGAGCTCCTACGAGCAGTACTTC. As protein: CASRGYRDTSSYEQYF. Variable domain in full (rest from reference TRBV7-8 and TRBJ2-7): GAGVSQSPRYKVAKRGQDVALRCDPISGHVSLFWYQQALGQGPEFLTYFQNEAQLDKSGLPSDRFFAERPEGSVSTLKIQRTQQEDSAVYLCASRGYRDTSSYEQYFGPGTRLTVT.

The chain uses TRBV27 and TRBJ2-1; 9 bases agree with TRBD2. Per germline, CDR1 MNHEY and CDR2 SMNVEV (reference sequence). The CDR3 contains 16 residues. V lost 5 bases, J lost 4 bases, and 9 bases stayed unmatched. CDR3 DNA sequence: TGTGCCAGCAGTCCTCCTAGCGGGAACAATTACAATGAGCAGTTCTTC. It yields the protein CASSPPSGNNYNEQFF.

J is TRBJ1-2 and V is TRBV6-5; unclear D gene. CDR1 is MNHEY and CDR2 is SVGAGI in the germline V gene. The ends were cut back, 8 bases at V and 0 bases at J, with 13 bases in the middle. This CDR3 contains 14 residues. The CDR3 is CASLLNRANYGYTF. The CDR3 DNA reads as TGTGCCAGCCTGTTAAACCGAGCTAACTATGGCTACACCTTC.

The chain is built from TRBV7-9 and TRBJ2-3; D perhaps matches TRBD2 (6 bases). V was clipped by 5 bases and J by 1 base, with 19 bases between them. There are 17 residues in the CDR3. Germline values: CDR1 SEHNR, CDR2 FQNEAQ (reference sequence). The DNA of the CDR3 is TGTGCCAGCAGCCCCAACTGGGGGGTTAGGGGCACAGATACGCAGTATTTT. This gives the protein CASSPNWGVRGTDTQYF. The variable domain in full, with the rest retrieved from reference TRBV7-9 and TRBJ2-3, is DTGVSQNPRHKITKRGQNVTFRCDPISEHNRLYWYRQTLGQGPEFLTYFQNEAQLEKSRLLSDRFSAERPKGSFSTLEIQRTEQGDSAMYLCASSPNWGVRGTDTQYFGPGTRLTVL.

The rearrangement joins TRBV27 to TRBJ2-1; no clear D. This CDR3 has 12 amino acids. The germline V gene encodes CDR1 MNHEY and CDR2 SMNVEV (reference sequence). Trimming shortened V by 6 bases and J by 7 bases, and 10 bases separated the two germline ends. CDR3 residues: CASRDDGNEQFF. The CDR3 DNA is TGTGCCAGCAGAGACGACGGGAATGAGCAGTTCTTC.

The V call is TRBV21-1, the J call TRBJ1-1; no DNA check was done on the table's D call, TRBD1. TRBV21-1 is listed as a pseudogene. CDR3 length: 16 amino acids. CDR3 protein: CASTRTGRKVDTEAFF. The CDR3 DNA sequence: TGTGCCAGCACAAGGACAGGGAGGAAAGTGGACACTGAAGCTTTCTTT.